The 32 T cell receptor beta chains below were found in one sample sequenced in a study of T cells in Graves' hyperthyroidism and ophthalmopathy. TCR beta CDR3 region amplification was performed from RNA transcripts. A first-round RT-PCR of the TCR CDR3 used the HTBI primer set. TCRdb recomputed calls from the multiplex PCR reads with MiXCR, one row per CDR3 protein. The data show 140,000 or so distinct CDR3 sequences, 22% seen once. The material sequenced was blood. The source is a woman in her 50s with Graves' hyperthyroidism that later progressed to Graves' ophthalmopathy.

This clonotype was picked up many times. The chain has TRBV5-1 and TRBJ2-2; D not resolved. Trimming removed 0 bases at V and 0 bases at J, with 3 bases between. This CDR3 has 14 amino acids. The germline gives CDR1 SGHRS, CDR2 YFSETQ. CDR3 sequence reads: CASSLDTNTGELFF. As DNA, the CDR3 is TGCGCCAGCAGCTTGGACACGAACACCGGGGAGCTGTTTTTT.

This clonotype was observed many times. This rearrangement joins TRBV12-3 or TRBV12-4 to TRBJ1-1; no firm D call. The germline V and J ends were trimmed by 0 bases and 1 base, with 15 bases remaining between them. CDR3 size: 17 residues. The CDR3 coding sequence is TGTGCCAGCAGTTTAGCGATTCTCGGACGGAAGAACACTGAAGCTTTCTTT. This gives the protein CASSLAILGRKNTEAFF.

This clonotype has at least ten counts. CDR3 coding DNA: TGTGCCAGCAGCCTCAGGGGCCCAAACACTGAAGCTTTCTTT. Its translation is CASSLRGPNTEAFF. The chain couples TRBV3-1 to TRBJ1-1; maybe TRBD1 (6 bases). The germline gives CDR1 LGHDT, CDR2 YNNKEL (reference sequence). The CDR3 has 14 amino acids. Trimming pared 4 bases from V and 2 bases from J, leaving 11 bases between.

The chain joins TRBV19 to TRBJ1-3, with D hard to call. Germline V gene lookup returns CDR1 LNHDA and CDR2 SQIVND (reference sequence). This CDR3 is built from 14 residues. Trimming pared 7 bases from V and 0 bases from J, leaving 10 bases between. The CDR3 sequence is CASKFGVSGNTIYF. The DNA of the CDR3 is TGTGCCAGTAAGTTTGGAGTCTCTGGAAACACCATATATTTT.

This clonotype appeared many times. Here the CDR3 reads CASSLETSGHNEQFF. The CDR3 coding sequence is TGTGCCAGCAGCTTAGAGACTAGCGGACACAATGAGCAGTTCTTC. V and J are TRBV7-3 and TRBJ2-1; 9 bases are shared with TRBD2. The J segment lost 5 bases and the V segment lost 2 bases, leaving 4 bases of the junction unmatched. From germline, CDR1 is SGHTA and CDR2 FQGTGA. The CDR3 length is 15 residues.

The table lists this clonotype with a few counts. The chain recombines TRBV28 with TRBJ2-2, with TRBD2 matching over 14 bases. Germline trimming cut 11 bases from V and 0 bases from J; bases unmatched to any gene: 11. Germline CDR1 is MDHEN and CDR2 is SYDVKM. The CDR3 runs to 18 residues. CDR3 region: CASGRPGLAGANTGELFF. CDR3 in DNA: TGTGCCTCTGGGCGCCCGGGACTAGCGGGGGCGAACACCGGGGAGCTGTTTTTT.

This clonotype was counted at least ten times. This chain uses TRBV6-6 with TRBJ2-7; 8 bases map to TRBD2. Germline CDR1 MNHNY, CDR2 SVGAGI (reference sequence). The trim removed 2 bases at V and 0 bases at J, leaving 3 bases unmatched. The CDR3 is 15 amino acids. The CDR3 protein is CASSYLSGSSYEQYF. CDR3 nucleotide sequence: TGTGCCAGCAGTTACCTGAGCGGGAGCTCCTACGAGCAGTACTTC.

This clonotype has ten or more counts. This chain connects TRBV24-1 to TRBJ2-3; D perhaps matches TRBD1 (5 bases). The ends were cut back, 5 bases at V and 2 bases at J, with 13 bases in the middle. The V gene's germline CDR1 is KGHDR and CDR2 SFDVKD. The CDR3 runs 15 residues. The CDR3 DNA reads TGTGCCACCAGTGCCCGGACACAGTTCACAGATACGCAGTATTTT. This translates into CATSARTQFTDTQYF.

Many counts were recorded for this clonotype. This chain joins TRBV11-2 and TRBJ1-1; no clear D gene. There are 17 residues in the CDR3. Trimming left V 5 bases short and J 0 bases short, with 19 bases between. From germline, CDR1 is SGHAT and CDR2 FQNNGV. The CDR3 nucleotides read TGTGCCAGCAGCCAGGACGGCCGAATTCCCATGAACACTGAAGCTTTCTTT. Amino acids: CASSQDGRIPMNTEAFF.

This clonotype was picked up a small number of times. The V gene is TRBV6-1, the J gene TRBJ1-1; tentative D call: TRBD1 (5 bases). V lost 6 bases and J 8 bases, leaving 13 bases between the germline ends. This CDR3 has 12 residues. Germline CDR1 MNHNS, CDR2 SASEGT. This CDR3 reads CASSLWGAEAFF. In DNA form, the CDR3 reads TGTGCCAGCAGCCTATGGGGCGCCGAAGCTTTCTTT.

This chain joins TRBV20-1 and TRBJ2-5; maybe TRBD2 (5 bases). The CDR3 has 11 amino acids. The germline gives CDR1 DFQATT, CDR2 SNEGSKA (reference sequence). V was trimmed by 6 bases and J by 5 bases, leaving 10 bases between them. CDR3 protein: CSAGSGETQYF. DNA of the CDR3: TGCAGTGCAGGGAGTGGGGAGACCCAGTACTTC.

This clonotype was detected only once. V and J are TRBV18 and TRBJ1-1; the match to TRBD1 covers 10 bases. V lost 4 bases and J lost 6; bases outside the gene matches: 8. CDR1 KGHSH and CDR2 LQKENI come from the germline V gene. The length of the CDR3 is 15 residues. CDR3 protein: CASSLGTGVTPEAFF. CDR3 nucleotide sequence: TGTGCCAGCTCACTTGGGACAGGGGTTACGCCTGAAGCTTTCTTT.

The chain joins TRBV6-1 to TRBJ2-1; D is unclear. Germline-derived CDR1 and CDR2 are MNHNS and SASEGT. The CDR3 sequence is 15 residues long. Deletions cut 5 bases from V and 3 bases from J, with 14 bases between. DNA of the CDR3: TGTGCCAGCAGTTCTCGGCGGAGCCTCTACAATGAGCAGTTCTTC. Translating gives CASSSRRSLYNEQFF.

This clonotype appeared many times. The rearrangement uses TRBV3-1 and TRBJ2-7, with D perhaps matching TRBD1 or TRBD2 (5 bases each). The V gene's germline CDR1 is LGHDT and CDR2 YNNKEL (reference sequence). The CDR3 consists of 14 residues. V was clipped by 3 bases and J by 1 base, with 10 bases between them. The CDR3 sequence is CASSHGDGSYEQYF. The CDR3 DNA is TGTGCCAGCAGCCACGGGGACGGATCCTACGAGCAGTACTTC.

This clonotype was counted at least ten times. Here the CDR3 reads CASSPQYYNEQFF. The CDR3, as DNA: TGTGCCAGCAGTCCCCAGTACTACAATGAGCAGTTCTTC. The chain is built from TRBV6-1 and TRBJ2-1; unclear D gene. The V and J ends lost 5 bases and 3 bases respectively, with 8 bases between them. The CDR3 totals 13 residues. Germline V gene sequence: CDR1 MNHNS, CDR2 SASEGT.

This clonotype was observed a few times. This chain uses TRBV19 with TRBJ1-1; D not certain. V was trimmed by 10 bases and J by 0 bases, leaving 18 bases between them. Germline CDR1 and CDR2: LNHDA and SQIVND (reference sequence). The CDR3 is made up of 15 amino acids. The CDR3 nucleotides are TGTGCCAATCTGCCGGGTGGGAAGGTGAACACTGAAGCTTTCTTT. It yields the protein CANLPGGKVNTEAFF.

The chain recombines TRBV28 with TRBJ1-6; TRBD1 matches at 10 bases. The CDR3 is made up of 17 amino acids. Germline V lookup: CDR1 MDHEN, CDR2 SYDVKM. The V and J ends lost 3 bases and 7 bases, in that order; junction bases with no gene match: 9. The CDR3 bases are TGTGCCAGCAGTTTTTACGGGAAGGGACAGGGGAATTCACCCCTCCACTTT. It is translated as CASSFYGKGQGNSPLHF.

This clonotype was recorded a few times. The gene calls are TRBV29-1 and TRBJ2-7; perhaps TRBD2 as D (7 bases). The germline CDR1 and CDR2 sequences are SQVTM and ANQGSEA. CDR3 length: 13 amino acids. V lost 1 base and J 6 bases, leaving 13 bases between the germline ends. CDR3 bases: TGCAGCGTTGAAGTCGGGGGGCGGGGCGAGCAGTACTTC. This gives the protein CSVEVGGRGEQYF.

The chain recombines TRBV27 with TRBJ1-1; 8 bases agree with TRBD1. CDR3 length: 15 residues. V trimming: 4 bases; J trimming: 6 bases; junction bases outside the gene matches: 10. The germline V gene encodes CDR1 MNHEY and CDR2 SMNVEV (reference sequence). The CDR3 loop is CASSSTGQDTPEAFF. For the CDR3, the DNA is TGTGCCAGCAGTTCAACGGGACAGGACACACCTGAAGCTTTCTTT.

Only a few counts were recorded for this clonotype. A single base separates this from a much larger clone, so it may be a read error. The chain links TRBV10-2 to TRBJ1-1; 8 positions agree with TRBD1. This CDR3 spans 14 amino acids. Germline loops: CDR1 WSHSY, CDR2 SAAADI. The CDR3 nucleotides are TGCGCCAGCAGTGAGTGGGACAGGACCACTGAAGCTCTCTTT. As protein: CASSEWDRTTEALF.

This clonotype was observed at least ten times. V gene TRBV5-1 combines with J gene TRBJ1-2, with 10 bases matching TRBD1. CDR1 and CDR2 (germline): SGHRS, YFSETQ. This CDR3 is 15 amino acids long. V shed 4 bases, J shed 4 bases, and the junction held 7 bases outside the gene matches. DNA of the CDR3: TGCGCCAGCAGCGAGACAGGGGGCATTGCCTATGGCTACACCTTC. The encoded protein is CASSETGGIAYGYTF.

The chain carries TRBV4-1 and TRBJ2-6; 7 bases fit TRBD1. The V gene's germline CDR1 is MGHRA and CDR2 YSYEKL. The CDR3 sequence is 16 residues long. The V and J ends lost 3 bases and 4 bases, in that order; junction bases with no gene match: 6. CDR3 bases: TGCGCCAGCAGCCAGGCGACAGGGTCCGGGGCCAACGTCCTGACTTTC. Its translation: CASSQATGSGANVLTF.

This clonotype was found once. The chain couples TRBV27 to TRBJ1-1; 8 bases agree with TRBD1. The CDR3 has 15 amino acids. V was clipped by 5 bases and J by 0 bases; unmatched bases: 5. Germline V gene data show CDR1 as MNHEY and CDR2 as SMNVEV (reference sequence). CDR3 DNA sequence: TGTGCCAGCAGTCCAGAGACAGGGGTGAACACTGAAGCTTTCTTT. Protein: CASSPETGVNTEAFF.

This clonotype showed up many times. This chain joins TRBV2 and TRBJ1-1; tentatively, D is TRBD1 (6 bases). The CDR3 runs to 15 residues. Germline V gives CDR1 SNHLY, CDR2 FYNNEI. The V end was cut by 2 bases, the J end by 1 base, with 11 bases between. The CDR3 reads CASSEWRGANTEAFF. The CDR3 region has the DNA TGTGCCAGCAGTGAATGGCGGGGGGCGAACACTGAAGCTTTCTTT.

This clonotype has a count of ten or more. The rearrangement uses TRBV12-3 or TRBV12-4 and TRBJ1-5; D not resolved. Trimming shortened V by 2 bases and J by 6 bases, and 8 bases separated the two germline ends. The CDR3 is made up of 13 amino acids. Here the CDR3 DNA reads TGTGCCAGCAGTTTATACGGATCTCAGCCCCAGCATTTT. This encodes CASSLYGSQPQHF.

This chain connects TRBV7-9 to TRBJ1-6; perhaps TRBD1 as D (5 bases). The CDR3 has 16 amino acids. In germline, CDR1 is SEHNR, CDR2 FQNEAQ (reference sequence). Trimming removed 5 bases from V and 7 bases from J, with 18 bases in between. CDR3 in amino acids: CASSRSRDGENSPLHF. Written as DNA, the CDR3 is TGTGCCAGCAGCCGATCCCGGGACGGAGAAAATTCACCCCTCCACTTT.

This clonotype was seen a few times. The chain uses TRBV5-1 and TRBJ2-5, with 7 bases that match TRBD1. J was trimmed by 5 bases and V by 6 bases; bases with no gene match: 10. Germline V gene lookup returns CDR1 SGHRS and CDR2 YFSETQ. This CDR3 contains 14 residues. CDR3 coding DNA: TGCGCCAGCAACAAAAACATGGACAGGGAGACCCAGTACTTC. It codes for CASNKNMDRETQYF.

This clonotype was found a few times. The V call is TRBV18, the J call TRBJ2-5; tentative D call: TRBD2 (6 bases). V lost 3 bases, J lost 5 bases, and 19 bases lay in between. The CDR3 is 16 amino acids. CDR1 is KGHSH, CDR2 LQKENI, per germline. This CDR3 reads CASSPGDAGRFETQYF. The CDR3 DNA follows: TGTGCCAGCTCACCCGGGGACGCGGGAAGGTTTGAGACCCAGTACTTC.

This clonotype was found many times. The chain joins TRBV9 to TRBJ2-7; 10 positions agree with TRBD2. The CDR3 spans 19 residues. Per germline, CDR1 SGDLS and CDR2 YYNGEE. V trimming: 4 bases; J trimming: 1 base; junction bases outside the gene matches: 17. CDR3 sequence reads: CASSPVRDSLAGDSYEQYF. The CDR3 DNA reads as TGTGCCAGCAGCCCGGTTCGGGACAGTCTAGCGGGAGATTCCTACGAGCAGTACTTC.

This clonotype appeared many times. V is TRBV2 and J is TRBJ2-2, with TRBD2 matching 8 bases. The ends lost 6 bases at V and 4 bases at J; junction bases unmatched: 1. Germline values: CDR1 SNHLY, CDR2 FYNNEI. The CDR3 covers 13 residues. The CDR3 DNA sequence: TGTGCCAGCAGGCGGGAGGTCACCGGGGAGCTGTTTTTT. Translating gives CASRREVTGELFF.

This clonotype was observed many times. V usage is TRBV6-2 or TRBV6-3 and J usage is TRBJ2-5, with D perhaps given as TRBD1 or TRBD2 (5 bases each). The germline V gene has CDR1 MNHEY and CDR2 SVGEGT. Trimming took off 2 bases at V and 3 bases at J, with 10 bases between the two ends. This CDR3 has 14 residues. CDR3 nucleotide sequence: TGTGCCAGCAGTTACGGGACGCGGGAAGAGACCCAGTACTTC. It yields the protein CASSYGTREETQYF.

This clonotype was detected ten times or more. This chain links TRBV7-2 with TRBJ2-3; D remains ambiguous. The V gene's germline CDR1 is SGHTA and CDR2 FQGNSA. The length of the CDR3 is 14 residues. Trimming left V 3 bases short and J 2 bases short, with 9 bases between. The CDR3: CASSFSRFTDTQYF. The DNA of the CDR3 is TGTGCCAGCAGCTTTTCCCGGTTCACAGATACGCAGTATTTT.